This record concerns one T cell receptor (beta chain) sequence. Its antigen is currently not known. The germline V gene (reference sequence) gives CDR1 as DFQATT and CDR2 as SNEGSKA. Inclusive of the bounding cysteine and phenylalanine, the CDR3 is 13 residues long. This entry has no DNA. HCMV-specific IgG was detected in serum with a commercial ELISA kit to determine HCMV serostatus. Peripheral blood mononuclear cells were isolated from blood by Ficoll density gradient centrifugation. This sample is part of a study of T cells expressing NK-cell markers (dated by TCRdb to about 2020). Some background on the complete study: Seven or eight donors provided sorted CD3+CD56+NKG2C+, CD3+CD56+NKG2C- and CD3+CD56-NKG2C+ T-cell subsets, whose TCR beta-chain repertoires were profiled. The eight sequenced donors were randomly selected healthy volunteers, three men and five women. Libraries were sequenced as 2 x 150 bp reads on Illumina HiSeq 2000/2500, MiSeq or NextSeq. Seven of the eight sequenced donors were HCMV-seropositive and one was HCMV-seronegative. Summary of the overall study and its limitations: In roughly 6 donors, the dominant CD3+CD56+NKG2C+ clonotypes were found to rank among the top 10 CD8+ clonotypes and to make up about 1.0-7.5% of CD8+ T cells. Those dominant clonotypes were again the most abundant among CD3+CD56-NKG2C+ cells in several donors, at roughly 25-65%. Whether the expanded NKG2C-expressing T cell clones were specific for HCMV antigens remained unclear.

Instrument on record: Illumina HiSeq 2000. The TCR beta cDNA libraries were made using 5'RACE template switching, a step that added both a universal primer site and unique molecular identifiers. cDNA synthesis was primed from the TCR beta constant segment and was followed by two successive PCR amplification steps. Per the source publication's procedure: Reads were demultiplexed and grouped by UMI with MIGEC, and clonotypes were assembled and quantified with MiTCR. To remove erroneous sequences, TCR cDNA sequences were retained only when supported by two or more reads. The tcR package was used for downstream repertoire analysis, with clonotypes matched between fractions based on CDR3 nucleotide sequence plus V segment. VDJmatch was used to annotate antigen specificity against VDJdb, with one amino acid substitution in CDR3 allowed. After TCRdb reprocessed the reads, each CDR3 protein sequence was kept as one row, without DNA. The V and J calls and clone size come from TCRdb's table, not from the authors' own analysis. The sample's records list fewer than 550,000 distinct CDR3 sequences. Approximately 1.4% of the sample belongs to the ten largest clones.

The material sequenced was blood T cells: a sorted CD56 or NKG2C T cell subset, CD4+ or CD8+ T cells, or bulk PBMC T cells (not recorded which). The chain links TRBV20-1 with TRBJ1-1; without DNA, the TCRdb call of TRBD1 cannot be checked. The receptor comes from a woman aged 50 to 65 in good health. Donor details come from another sample of the same person, matched by shared clones. The CDR3 is CSAPWTGGTEAFF.